These 11 T cell receptor beta chains share one sample of origin, sequenced in a study of metastatic and nonmetastatic thyroid tumors. Thyroid surgery was performed in patients who had received no treatment beforehand. Through MiXCR, TCRdb re-clonotyped the PCR reads. The profile covers about 92,000 clones, with about 15% appearing a single time and just over 3.5% taken by the ten largest. Source material: blood. These receptors were collected from a female donor with papillary thyroid cancer or a benign thyroid nodule (not recorded which). Some clones in this sample may be carry-over from other donors' samples.

This clone was counted at least ten times. The V and J genes are TRBV3-1 and TRBJ2-7; D might be TRBD1 (5 bases). The V and J ends lost 2 bases and 3 bases respectively, with 17 bases between them. Germline values: CDR1 LGHDT, CDR2 YNNKEL (reference sequence). The CDR3 totals 16 residues. Here the CDR3 reads CASSQHMGRKDYEQYF. CDR3 in DNA: TGTGCCAGCAGCCAACATATGGGGCGGAAAGACTACGAGCAGTACTTC.

This clone was recorded at least ten times. The chain is built from TRBV20-1 and TRBJ2-7; the D is unclear. This CDR3 is 16 amino acids long. Germline V gene lookup returns CDR1 DFQATT and CDR2 SNEGSKA (reference sequence). V lost 3 bases and J lost 4, with 22 bases in between. The DNA of the CDR3 is TGCAGTGCTAGGCCCCCGCCCTCACTTGAGATGTACGAGCAGTACTTC. Its protein is CSARPPPSLEMYEQYF.

Turning to this clone: A read error may be the cause here, since a much bigger clone is one base away. Within the sample, other DNA sequences also encode this same CDR3. The J gene is TRBJ1-1, the V gene TRBV28; D not resolved. Germline values: CDR1 MDHEN, CDR2 SYDVKM. The CDR3 is made up of 14 amino acids. Trimming shortened V by 2 bases and J by 2 bases, and 9 bases separated the two germline ends. The DNA for the CDR3 is TGTGCCAGCAGTTTAAGCGGGGTTAACACTGAAGCTTTCTTT. This codes for CASSLSGVNTEAFF.

The CDR3 region has the DNA TGTGCCAGCAGTCTATCGGGGAGCGGGGAGACCCAGTACTTC. This encodes CASSLSGSGETQYF. The rearrangement links TRBV14 to TRBJ2-5; the D gene is possibly TRBD2 (6 bases). The CDR3 runs 14 residues. V lost 6 bases and J 5 bases, leaving 16 bases between the germline ends. Germline CDR1 and CDR2: SGHDN and FVKESK.

Points on this clone: Its ends do not fully match the called genes, so a read error is possible. This chain uses TRBV10-3 with TRBJ1-3, with D possibly being TRBD1 (5 bases). Germline V CDR1 and CDR2: ENHRY, SYGVKD. The CDR3 is made up of 18 amino acids. Here the CDR3 reads CAIRTGTSFQISVNTIYF. CDR3 in DNA: TGTGCCATCAGAACCGGGACTTCTTTCCAGATCTCTGTAAACACCATATATTTT.

This clone appeared many times. This chain joins TRBV15 and TRBJ1-3; TRBD1 matches at 9 bases. This CDR3 contains 16 residues. Per germline, CDR1 LNHNV and CDR2 YYDKDF (reference sequence). Losses at the gene ends were 5 bases for V and 0 bases for J; bases not matched to a gene: 5. CDR3 sequence: CATSGRQGVSGNTIYF. CDR3 coding DNA: TGTGCCACCAGCGGACGACAGGGGGTCTCTGGAAACACCATATATTTT.

This clone was counted ten times or more. The chain carries TRBV15 and TRBJ1-2; perhaps TRBD1 as D (5 bases). In germline, CDR1 is LNHNV, CDR2 YYDKDF (reference sequence). The CDR3 is 15 amino acids. Trimming removed 1 base from V and 8 bases from J, with 17 bases in between. CDR3 nucleotides: TGTGCCACCAGCAGAGGCCAAGGGGAACATGAGGGCTACACCTTC. Translated, it gives CATSRGQGEHEGYTF.

This clone was observed at least ten times. This chain links TRBV6-1 with TRBJ1-2; weak D call: TRBD1 (6 bases). The CDR3 loop spans 16 amino acids. CDR1 is MNHNS, CDR2 SASEGT, per germline. V was shortened by 1 base and J by 4 bases, with 16 bases between the two germline ends. The CDR3, as DNA: TGTGCCAGCAGTGAAGGGGGGGGGGCCCTATTCTATGGCTACACCTTC. This encodes CASSEGGGALFYGYTF.

Ten or more counts support this clone. The chain uses TRBV7-9 and TRBJ1-2; D gene ambiguous. Trimming cost V 1 base and J 7 bases, with 16 bases left between them. CDR3 length: 15 amino acids. Germline values: CDR1 SEHNR, CDR2 FQNEAQ (reference sequence). The CDR3 loop is CASSLGGIGLIGYTF. The CDR3 DNA reads as TGTGCCAGCAGCTTAGGAGGAATCGGCTTGATTGGCTACACCTTC.

A remark on this clone: This CDR3 is also generated by other DNA sequences in the sample. The chain uses TRBV5-4 and TRBJ1-2, with a possible D match to TRBD1 (6 bases). CDR1 SGHNT and CDR2 YYREEE come from the germline V gene (reference sequence). V was shortened by 0 bases and J by 4 bases, with 10 bases between the two germline ends. The CDR3 loop spans 14 amino acids. CDR3 residues: CASSLVSRGYGYTF. Written as DNA, the CDR3 is TGTGCCAGCAGCTTGGTTAGCAGGGGCTATGGCTACACCTTC.

The chain recombines TRBV5-6 with TRBJ2-6; D gene ambiguous. CDR3 length: 14 amino acids. Trimming took 4 bases from V and 3 from J, leaving 8 bases between them. Germline CDR1 SGHDT, CDR2 YYEEEE. This CDR3 reads CASSTWDGANVLTF. CDR3 in DNA: TGTGCCAGCAGCACGTGGGATGGGGCCAACGTCCTGACTTTC.